These T cell receptor beta chains were read from a single sample in a study of T cell responses to AZD1222 COVID-19 vaccine. Libraries were prepared by immunoSEQ multiplex PCR; TCRdb keeps only in-frame clonotypes and omits some of them. The sample has 140,000 to 150,000 clones, roughly 85% seen once. The sequenced sample was peripheral blood, obtained on day 0 of AZD1222 vaccination. Source of these receptors: an adult in good health. The CDR3 runs from the conserved cysteine through the conserved F or W. Expanded clones are given a class, and other clones once, few, many or no size at all.

abundance,j_gene,v_gene,CDR3aa
NA,TRBJ1-2,TRBV7-6,CASSLPGLIERGYTF
NA,TRBJ1-3,TRBV9,CASRKPGDNSGNTIYF
NA,TRBJ2-7,TRBV2,CASSERYEQYF
NA,TRBJ2-7,TRBV5-1,CASSLSGGTYEQYF
NA,TRBJ2-6,TRBV27,CASRDSGANVLTF
NA,TRBJ2-7,TRBV15,CATSRDIRIEQYF
NA,TRBJ1-2,TRBV28,CASSFPNRAGYTF
NA,TRBJ1-2,TRBV5-1,CASSLGSNYGYTF
NA,TRBJ2-1,TRBV5-8,CASRSRGSSYNEQFF
once,TRBJ1-3,TRBV30,CAWSRDSGNTIYF
NA,TRBJ1-1,TRBV11-3,CASSGQGNTEAFF
NA,TRBJ1-5,TRBV6-1,CASSDLDQPQHF
once,TRBJ2-1,TRBV14,CASSQVGQGYNEQFF
NA,TRBJ2-7,TRBV5-6,CASSSVASYEQYF
NA,TRBJ2-3,TRBV28,CASSFHPDTQYF
NA,TRBJ1-1,TRBV30,CAWSGTGIWGAFF
NA,TRBJ1-6,TRBV7-2,CASSFGVSPLHF
NA,TRBJ1-3,TRBV6-5,CASSYSSRSGNTIYF
NA,TRBJ1-4,TRBV7-9,CASSLGADRAGEKLFF
NA,TRBJ2-1,TRBV2,CASSPSYNEQFF
NA,TRBJ2-7,TRBV3-1/TRBV3-2,CASSSRDRGYEQYF
once,TRBJ2-7,TRBV29-1,CSVGTDYEQYF
NA,TRBJ1-6,TRBV5-1,CASSQQGPNSPLHF
NA,TRBJ2-7,TRBV5-1,CASSLGQVSYEQYF
NA,TRBJ2-1,TRBV5-1,CASSFFGGERNEQFF
once,TRBJ2-7,TRBV27,CASSLAPGTGSYEQYF
NA,TRBJ2-3,TRBV6-5,CASSYGLSTDTQYF
NA,TRBJ2-3,TRBV18,CASSPRRGAEDTQYF
NA,TRBJ2-5,TRBV7-2,CASSQRGSETQYF
NA,TRBJ2-3,TRBV5-6,CASSLAGGSTDTQYF
NA,TRBJ1-5,TRBV19,CASSIAAGRKSGGNQPQHF
NA,TRBJ1-4,TRBV11-2,CASGQGVTNEKLFF
NA,TRBJ1-6,TRBV27,CASSLSRTDNSPLHF
NA,TRBJ1-4,TRBV12-3/TRBV12-4,CASSLGVEKLFF
NA,TRBJ1-1,TRBV5-1,CASSPLGRNTEAFF
NA,TRBJ2-7,TRBV5-4,CASRLQGASYEQYF
NA,TRBJ2-3,TRBV7-4,CASSLLPRGVPDTQYF
NA,TRBJ2-3,TRBV28,CASSWGTTDTQYF
NA,TRBJ1-2,TRBV5-8,CASSWTGTAYGYTF
NA,TRBJ2-2,TRBV4-2,CASSQEGGRGQNTGELFF
NA,TRBJ2-2,TRBV15,CATIQGYTGELFF
NA,TRBJ1-4,TRBV19,CASSLAGEKLFF
NA,TRBJ1-2,TRBV12-5,CASGNSPWGTYGYTF
once,TRBJ2-1,TRBV5-4,CASSSGGPPMNNEQFF
few,TRBJ2-1,TRBV2,CASLGGPGVGGTYNEQFF